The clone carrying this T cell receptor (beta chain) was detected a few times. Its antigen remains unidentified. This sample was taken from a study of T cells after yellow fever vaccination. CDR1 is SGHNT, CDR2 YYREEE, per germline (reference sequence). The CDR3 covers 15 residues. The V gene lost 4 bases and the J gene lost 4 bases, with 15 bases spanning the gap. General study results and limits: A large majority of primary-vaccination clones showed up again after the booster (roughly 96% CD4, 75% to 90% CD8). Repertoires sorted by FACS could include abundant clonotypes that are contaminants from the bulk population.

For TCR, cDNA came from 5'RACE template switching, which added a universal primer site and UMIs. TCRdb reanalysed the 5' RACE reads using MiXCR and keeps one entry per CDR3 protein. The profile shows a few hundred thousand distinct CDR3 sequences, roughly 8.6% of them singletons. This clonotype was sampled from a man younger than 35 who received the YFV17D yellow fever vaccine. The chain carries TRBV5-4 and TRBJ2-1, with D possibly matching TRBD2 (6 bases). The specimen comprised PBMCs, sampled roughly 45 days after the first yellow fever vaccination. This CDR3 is CASSQDYGRYNEQFF. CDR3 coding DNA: TGTGCCAGCAGCCAGGACTATGGACGGTACAATGAGCAGTTCTTC.